The clone carrying this T cell receptor (beta chain) was counted many times. Its antigen is as yet unknown. The data stem from a study of human T cells and chemical hapten exposure. The overall study: DPC at 2% was the sensitizing agent, placed on 2 cm by 2 cm of upper inner arm skin. Broader study findings: TCRs exceeding 1 in 1000 frequency stayed unchanged with DPC sensitization.

Stated time point: patch test 2, 6 weeks after DPC sensitization. Indicated treatment: therapeutic diphenylcyclopropenone sensitization with weekly scalp DPC. Donors, patients with alopecia ranging from 18 to 70 years old and judged suitable for DPC, provided samples. Unique molecular identifiers were linked by the library to individual cDNA molecules. Each CDR3 protein gets one entry after TCRdb re-called the RACE reads with MiXCR. The sample records about 110,000 distinct CDR3 sequences, approximately 8.8% being singletons. The sample in question was whole blood, obtained in connection with sensitization to the hapten diphenylcyclopropenone (DPC). This clonotype was sampled from a woman aged 40-49 years with alopecia areata. Some clones in this sample may be carry-over from other donors' samples.

CDR3 sequence (DNA): TGTGCCATCAGTGGGACAGGGGCCACTGAAGCTTTCTTT. Amino acids: CAISGTGATEAFF. This chain links TRBV10-3 with TRBJ1-1; 9 bases fit TRBD1. The CDR3 is 13 amino acids. With 4 bases clipped from V and 4 bases from J, the junction kept 1 base outside the gene matches. Germline-derived CDR1 and CDR2 are ENHRY and SYGVKD.